These T cell receptor beta chains were read from a single sample in a study of CD8 T cells in Susac syndrome. TCRdb recomputed calls from the immunoSEQ multiplex PCR reads with MiXCR, one row per CDR3 protein. This table has about 130,000 distinct CDR3 sequences, 90% to 95% appearing once. The sequenced sample was CD4+ T cells from PBMCs. The receptor set was obtained from a human donor with multiple sclerosis. The CDR3 runs from the conserved cysteine through the conserved F or W. Each record gives: D gene, J gene, V gene, clone size, CDR3 DNA, CDR3 protein. A D gene is named only where the DNA matches it firmly. The size field is filled for only some rows; it gives once, few, many or a size class.

.	TRBJ2-6	TRBV5-4	.	TGTGCCAGCAGCTTGATGGGCTCTGGGGCCAACGTCCTGACTTTC	CASSLMGSGANVLTF
.	TRBJ1-2	TRBV30	.	TGTGCCTGGACAGGTTCTAACTATGGCTACACCTTC	CAWTGSNYGYTF
TRBD2	TRBJ2-2	TRBV12-3/TRBV12-4	.	TGTGCCAGCAGCCCGGGACTAGCGGGAGCGGGCACCGGGGAGCTGTTTTTT	CASSPGLAGAGTGELFF
TRBD1	TRBJ1-1	TRBV3-1	.	TGTGCCAGCAGCCCCCTTTCCGCAGGGGGGACCGACACTGAAGCTTTCTTT	CASSPLSAGGTDTEAFF
.	TRBJ2-5	TRBV29-1	.	TGCAGCGTTGTCAACGGGGCAGAGACCCAGTACTTC	CSVVNGAETQYF
.	TRBJ1-1	TRBV4-3	once	TGCGCCAGCAGCCAGGCAGGGTCCGCTGAAGCTTTCTTT	CASSQAGSAEAFF
TRBD2	TRBJ2-1	TRBV3-1	.	TGTGCCATCGGACTAGCGAGGGGTGAGCAGTTCTTC	CAIGLARGEQFF
.	TRBJ1-5	TRBV6-6	.	TGTGCCAGCAGTTACTCCCTGAATCAGCCCCAGCATTTT	CASSYSLNQPQHF
.	TRBJ1-5	TRBV7-2	once	TGTGCCAGCAGCTACGACGGGGGTGGCAATCAGCCCCAGCATTTT	CASSYDGGGNQPQHF
TRBD1	TRBJ2-2	TRBV9	.	TGTGCCAGCAGCGCCGGACAGGGCTACACCGGGGAGCTGTTTTTT	CASSAGQGYTGELFF
.	TRBJ1-4	TRBV28	.	TGTGCCAGCAGTTCCAAGTTGGGGATCTATGAAAAACTGTTTTTT	CASSSKLGIYEKLFF
TRBD2	TRBJ2-3	TRBV19	.	TGTGCCAGTAAGGGGCTAGCGGGACCCAATACGCAGTATTTT	CASKGLAGPNTQYF
.	TRBJ1-6	TRBV7-2	once	TGTGCCAGCAGCTTAGCCAGGGCGTCACCCCTCCACTTT	CASSLARASPLHF
.	TRBJ2-3	TRBV2	.	TGTGCCAGCGGACAGTTCACAGATACGCAGTATTTT	CASGQFTDTQYF
.	TRBJ1-5	TRBV12-3/TRBV12-4	.	TGTGCCAGCAGTTTAGAAAGCAATCAGCCCCAGCTTTTT	CASSLESNQPQLF
.	TRBJ1-1	TRBV29-1	.	TGCAGCGTAAAATGGGGCACTGAAGCTTTCTTT	CSVKWGTEAFF
TRBD1	TRBJ1-5	TRBV12-3/TRBV12-4	.	TGTGCCAGCAGCGGACAGGTTAGCAATCAGCCCCAGCATTTT	CASSGQVSNQPQHF
TRBD1	TRBJ1-5	TRBV14	.	TGTGCCAGCAGCCCTCGAACAGGGGGACCCCAGCATTTT	CASSPRTGGPQHF
.	TRBJ2-6	TRBV3-1	.	TGTGCCAGCAGCCAAGATATCCGATGTCGGGATCCTGGGGCCAACGTCCTGACTTTC	CASSQDIRCRDPGANVLTF
.	TRBJ1-5	TRBV19	.	TGTGCCAGTAGTATACCAGGGTATCAGCCCCAGCATTTT	CASSIPGYQPQHF
TRBD2	TRBJ2-1	TRBV7-8	.	TGTGCCAGCAGCTTATCACCAGGGGGTCTAGCGGGGCATTTAATCTACAATGAGCAGTTCTTC	CASSLSPGGLAGHLIYNEQFF
TRBD1	TRBJ1-2	TRBV12-3/TRBV12-4	.	TGTGCCAGCAGGAACAGGGGGTGGAACTATGGCTACACCTTC	CASRNRGWNYGYTF
.	TRBJ1-1	TRBV6-5	once	TGTGCCAGCAAGTGGATGGGTACCACTGAAGCTTTCTTT	CASKWMGTTEAFF
.	TRBJ1-5	TRBV5-1	.	TGCGCCAGCAGCTTTGAGGACAATCAGCCCCAGCATTTT	CASSFEDNQPQHF
.	TRBJ2-5	TRBV18	few	TGTGCCAGCTCACCACAGGGGGTTGAAGAGACCCAGTACTTC	CASSPQGVEETQYF
.	TRBJ1-2	TRBV30	.	TGTGCCTCGACTTCGGGCAGTTATGGCTACACCTTC	CASTSGSYGYTF
TRBD1	TRBJ2-7	TRBV18	once	TGTGCCAGCTCACCAGAGACAGGGGGAGCCTACGAGCAGTACTTC	CASSPETGGAYEQYF
.	TRBJ2-6	TRBV12-3/TRBV12-4	once	TGTGCCAGCAGTCCACGGGCGATGGGGGCCAACGTCCTGACTTTC	CASSPRAMGANVLTF
TRBD2	TRBJ2-2	TRBV7-7	.	TGTGCCAGCAGCCCCTTGGGAGGGGACACCGGGGAGCTGTTTTTT	CASSPLGGDTGELFF
.	TRBJ2-4	TRBV15	.	TGTGCCACCAGCAGACCCTCAGGGGGGTTCAAAAACATTCAGTACTTC	CATSRPSGGFKNIQYF
.	TRBJ1-5	TRBV15	.	TGTGCCACCAGCAGAAGAGACGGTTTAAATCAGCCCCAGCATTTT	CATSRRDGLNQPQHF
.	TRBJ1-1	TRBV6-5	.	TGTGCCAGCAGTACCCCAGGGAACACTGAAGCTTTCTTT	CASSTPGNTEAFF
.	TRBJ2-3	TRBV2	.	TGTGCCAGCAGTGAAGTCCGCGGGGACACAGATACGCAGTATTTT	CASSEVRGDTDTQYF
.	TRBJ1-4	TRBV2	.	TGTGCCAGCAGTGCCGGGACCTATGAAAAACTGTTTTTT	CASSAGTYEKLFF
.	TRBJ1-2	TRBV6-6	.	TGTGCCAGCAGTCCGGACATCCGCTATGGCTACACCTTC	CASSPDIRYGYTF
TRBD1	TRBJ1-1	TRBV5-1	.	TGCGCCAGCAGCAGGTCGACAGGGGGCTACACTGAAGCTTTCTTT	CASSRSTGGYTEAFF